This record looks at one T cell receptor (beta chain) sequence and its context. Its antigen is unknown. The sample belongs to a study of OX40 agonist ivuxolimab in advanced cancers. Overall study: Patients were infused with ivuxolimab every 2 weeks at 0.01 to 10 mg/kg. Overall study results and limits: The work left the antigen specificity of expanded peripheral T cells undetermined. Several nonresponders also turned out to have low normalized T-cell clonal expansion.

TCRdb's copy holds only in-frame clones and misses some; the assay was immunoSEQ multiplex PCR. The table lists about 73,000 clones, around 89% of them singletons. This CDR3 has 15 residues. With baseline, cycle 4 day 1, and cycle 7 day 1 as timepoints, blood was sampled. The rearrangement joins TRBV12-2 to TRBJ2-1; the DNA was not used to check the table's D call, TRBD2. TRBV12-2 is tagged as a pseudogene. The receptor's source is an adult with an advanced solid tumor such as melanoma, head and neck, liver or kidney cancer. This sample comprised CD4+ or CD8+ T cells sorted from blood, obtained in a trial of the OX40 agonist ivuxolimab. CDR3 nucleotides: TGTGCAAGTCGCCTAGGGGGACTAGCGGAAATTGAGCAGTTCTTC. It encodes CASRLGGLAEIEQFF.